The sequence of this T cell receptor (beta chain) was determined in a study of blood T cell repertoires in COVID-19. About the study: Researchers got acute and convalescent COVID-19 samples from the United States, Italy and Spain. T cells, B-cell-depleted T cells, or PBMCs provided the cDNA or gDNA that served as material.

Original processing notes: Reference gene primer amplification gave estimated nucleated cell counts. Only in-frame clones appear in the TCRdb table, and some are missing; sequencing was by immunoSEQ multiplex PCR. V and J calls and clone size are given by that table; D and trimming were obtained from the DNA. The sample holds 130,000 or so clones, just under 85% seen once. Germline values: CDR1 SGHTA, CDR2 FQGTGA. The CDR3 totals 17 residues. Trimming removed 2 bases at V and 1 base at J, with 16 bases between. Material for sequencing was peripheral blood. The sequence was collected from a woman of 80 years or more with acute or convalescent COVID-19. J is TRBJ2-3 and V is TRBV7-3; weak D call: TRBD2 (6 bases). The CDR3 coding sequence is TGTGCCAGCAGCTTACGGCCCGGGCCGGGGGGCACAGATACGCAGTATTTT. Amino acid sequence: CASSLRPGPGGTDTQYF.